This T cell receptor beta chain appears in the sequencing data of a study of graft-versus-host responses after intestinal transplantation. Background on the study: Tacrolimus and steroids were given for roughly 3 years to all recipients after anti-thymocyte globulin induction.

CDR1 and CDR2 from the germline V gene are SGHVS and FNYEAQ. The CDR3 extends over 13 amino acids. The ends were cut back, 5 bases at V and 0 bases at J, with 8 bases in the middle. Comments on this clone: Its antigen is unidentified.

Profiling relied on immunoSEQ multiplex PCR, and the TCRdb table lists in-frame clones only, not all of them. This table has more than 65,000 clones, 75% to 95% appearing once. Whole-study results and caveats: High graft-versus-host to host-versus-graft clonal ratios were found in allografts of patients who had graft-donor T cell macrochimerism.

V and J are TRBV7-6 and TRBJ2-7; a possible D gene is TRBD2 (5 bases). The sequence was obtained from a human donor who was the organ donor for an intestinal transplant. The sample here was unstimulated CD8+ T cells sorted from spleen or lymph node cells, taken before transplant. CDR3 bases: TGTGCCAGCAGCCTACGGGACTCCTACGAGCAGTACTTC. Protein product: CASSLRDSYEQYF.